The rows below give T cell receptor beta chains drawn from one sample of a study of T-cell reconstitution after alpha-beta-depleted transplantation in children. TCRdb re-called the PCR reads with MiXCR, one entry per CDR3 protein. Among almost 500,000 distinct CDR3 sequences, under 12% were seen once, and the ten largest hold 2%. The sequences come from PBMCs, collected before TCRalphabeta/CD19-depleted stem cell transplant. The receptors were gathered from a child aged 2-9 years with inherited bone marrow failure, due to receive a stem cell transplant. CDR3s include the opening cysteine and the closing phenylalanine or tryptophan. The D gene is left open where the match is weak. A clone size is listed for some rows: how often the clone was seen (once, few, many), or a class if it is expanded.

TRBD1,few,TRBJ2-2,TRBV6-2/TRBV6-3,CASSYSTGIGELFF,TGTGCCAGCAGTTACTCGACAGGGATCGGGGAGCTGTTTTTT
.,few,TRBJ2-4,TRBV29-1,CSVTQSHIQYF,TGCAGCGTTACACAGTCGCACATTCAGTACTTC
.,many,TRBJ1-2,TRBV29-1,CSVDGGGANYGYTF,TGCAGCGTTGATGGCGGGGGAGCTAACTATGGCTACACCTTC
.,once,TRBJ2-1,TRBV11-2,CASSLGDLHPGDEQFF,TGTGCCAGCAGCTTGGGTGACCTACATCCTGGCGATGAGCAGTTCTTC
.,many,TRBJ2-4,TRBV29-1,CSLTGNIQYF,TGCAGCTTAACCGGGAACATTCAGTACTTC
.,few,TRBJ2-3,TRBV29-1,CSVERGADTDTQYF,TGCAGCGTTGAGAGAGGAGCGGACACAGATACGCAGTATTTT
.,many,TRBJ2-1,TRBV29-1,CSVDVNFDEQFF,TGCAGCGTTGACGTTAACTTCGATGAGCAGTTCTTC
TRBD1,.,TRBJ2-5,TRBV7-6,CASSSPGGRSDQETQYF,TGTGCCAGCAGCTCACCAGGGGGCCGGTCGGACCAAGAGACCCAGTACTTC
.,many,TRBJ2-5,TRBV10-2,CASSERRVLGETQYF,TGCGCCAGCAGTGAACGGCGGGTATTAGGAGAGACCCAGTACTTC
TRBD1,few,TRBJ1-3,TRBV20-1,CSASTGDRGNTIYF,TGCAGTGCCTCGACAGGGGATAGAGGAAACACCATATATTTT
TRBD2,many,TRBJ2-1,TRBV12-3/TRBV12-4,CASSFDSGRSHEQFF,TGTGCCAGCAGTTTTGATAGCGGGAGATCACATGAGCAGTTCTTC
.,few,TRBJ2-2,TRBV6-2/TRBV6-3,CASSYRLHNGELFF,TGTGCCAGCAGTTATAGACTACATAACGGGGAGCTGTTTTTT
.,many,TRBJ2-7,TRBV30,CAWSGSRNGYEQYF,TGTGCCTGGAGTGGATCGCGAAACGGTTACGAGCAGTACTTC
.,many,TRBJ2-1,TRBV3-1,CASSQDARPISVGNEQFF,TGTGCCAGCAGCCAAGATGCAAGGCCGATATCGGTGGGCAATGAGCAGTTCTTC
.,many,TRBJ2-1,TRBV27,CASSVRLYNEQFF,TGTGCCAGCAGTGTCAGACTCTACAATGAGCAGTTCTTC
.,few,TRBJ2-1,TRBV19,CASSLFDGIHNEQFF,TGTGCCAGTAGTCTCTTTGACGGGATACACAATGAGCAGTTCTTC
TRBD2,.,TRBJ2-1,TRBV7-2,CASSFQLAGHYHEQFF,TGTGCCAGCAGCTTCCAACTAGCGGGTCACTACCATGAGCAGTTCTTC
TRBD2,many,TRBJ2-7,TRBV3-1,CASSRHGLAGGYEQYF,TGTGCCAGCAGCCGACACGGACTAGCGGGGGGCTACGAGCAGTACTTC
TRBD1,many,TRBJ1-4,TRBV25-1,CASSIRGAGGEKLFF,TGTGCCAGCTCTATCCGGGGCGCAGGGGGTGAAAAACTGTTTTTT
TRBD1,many,TRBJ1-2,TRBV5-1,CASSLGSDRIYGYTF,TGCGCCAGCAGCTTGGGGTCGGACAGGATCTATGGCTACACCTTC
.,few,TRBJ1-6,TRBV20-1,CSARAGRWVWDSPLHF,TGCAGTGCTAGAGCGGGCAGATGGGTTTGGGATTCACCCCTCCACTTT
.,many,TRBJ2-2,TRBV24-1,CATSELRGGELFF,TGTGCCACCAGTGAGCTGAGAGGCGGGGAGCTGTTTTTT
.,many,TRBJ2-7,TRBV4-1,CASSQVNRDDEQYF,TGCGCCAGCAGCCAAGTGAACAGGGACGACGAGCAGTACTTC
.,many,TRBJ2-1,TRBV5-1,CASSWGGGSYNEQFF,TGCGCCAGCAGCTGGGGAGGTGGTTCCTACAATGAGCAGTTCTTC
TRBD1,many,TRBJ1-1,TRBV7-9,CASSLGQGRWTEAFF,TGTGCCAGCAGCCTAGGACAGGGCAGATGGACTGAAGCTTTCTTT
.,few,TRBJ1-4,TRBV3-1,CASSQWGREKLFF,TGTGCCAGCAGCCAATGGGGGCGAGAAAAACTGTTTTTT
TRBD2,many,TRBJ2-1,TRBV19,CASSIGSSGAPYNEQFF,TGTGCCAGTAGTATAGGTAGTAGCGGGGCCCCTTACAATGAGCAGTTCTTC
.,many,TRBJ1-2,TRBV2,CASSPERINYGYTF,TGTGCCAGCAGCCCCGAGCGGATTAACTATGGCTACACCTTC
TRBD1,.,TRBJ1-1,TRBV20-1,CSARGTAVAGTEAFF,TGCAGTGCTAGGGGGACAGCGGTAGCGGGCACTGAAGCTTTCTTT
TRBD1,.,TRBJ1-2,TRBV11-1,CASSPSATGLSLNYGYTF,TGTGCCAGCAGCCCCTCCGCGACAGGGTTGTCCCTTAACTATGGCTACACCTTC
.,many,TRBJ2-7,TRBV21-1,CASSKGGRGEQYF,TGTGCCAGCAGCAAAGGGGGCAGGGGCGAGCAGTACTTC
.,many,TRBJ2-5,TRBV29-1,CSVVPRVETQYF,TGCAGCGTTGTCCCCAGGGTAGAGACCCAGTACTTC
.,many,TRBJ2-2,TRBV4-1,CASSQEWTSGELFF,TGCGCCAGCAGCCAAGAGTGGACCTCCGGGGAGCTGTTTTTT
.,few,TRBJ1-1,TRBV6-1,CASSGRADLNTEAFF,TGTGCCAGCAGTGGCCGAGCGGATTTGAACACTGAAGCTTTCTTT
.,many,TRBJ2-7,TRBV5-1,CASSFGGVIRYEQYF,TGCGCCAGCAGCTTCGGCGGGGTTATTCGCTACGAGCAGTACTTC
.,many,TRBJ1-5,TRBV11-2,CASSLGPEVRENQPQHF,TGTGCCAGCAGCTTAGGCCCCGAGGTGAGGGAAAATCAGCCCCAGCATTTT
.,.,TRBJ2-7,TRBV6-5,CASSFKRSSYEQYF,TGTGCCAGCAGTTTTAAGCGGAGCTCCTACGAGCAGTACTTC
TRBD1,many,TRBJ2-3,TRBV13,CASSPSGTGGTDTQYF,TGTGCCAGCAGCCCAAGCGGGACAGGGGGCACAGATACGCAGTATTTT
.,many,TRBJ2-3,TRBV4-3,CASSQAINADTQYF,TGCGCCAGCAGCCAAGCCATCAACGCAGATACGCAGTATTTT
.,.,TRBJ2-5,TRBV7-9,CASNSPVQETQYF,TGTGCCAGCAATTCGCCAGTTCAAGAGACCCAGTACTTC
.,many,TRBJ2-3,TRBV7-8,CASSLAAQRGTDTQYF,TGTGCCAGCAGCTTAGCCGCCCAGCGTGGCACAGATACGCAGTATTTT
TRBD2,few,TRBJ2-5,TRBV3-1,CASSPEGLAGRRETQYF,TGTGCCAGCAGCCCCGAGGGACTAGCGGGAAGGCGGGAGACCCAGTACTTC
TRBD1,many,TRBJ2-7,TRBV5-1,CASSLQGEYEQYF,TGCGCCAGCAGCTTACAGGGGGAGTACGAGCAGTACTTC